This TCR beta chain appears in the sequencing data of a study of T cells in Graves' hyperthyroidism and ophthalmopathy. Whole-study results and caveats: The model predicted ophthalmopathy a median approximately six months before onset. Expanded thyroid clonotypes (above 0.001) were mostly also found in blood.

This clonotype was counted between two and nine times. Its cognate antigen is unknown. TCR beta CDR3 regions were amplified from RNA transcripts. A first-round RT-PCR of the TCR CDR3 used the HTBI primer set. TCRdb fed the multiplex PCR reads into MiXCR, producing one record per CDR3 protein. The data show under 450,000 distinct CDR3 sequences, about 18% seen once. After removal of 9 bases from V and 5 bases from J, the junction contained 3 bases not matched to a gene. Germline CDR1 is SEHNR and CDR2 is FQNEAQ (reference sequence). The CDR3 consists of 13 residues. The sequence came from a woman aged 25 to 45 with Graves' hyperthyroidism that later progressed to Graves' ophthalmopathy. The chain joins TRBV7-9 to TRBJ1-6; 8 nucleotides agree with TRBD1. Sequencing used blood. For the CDR3, the DNA is TGTGCCAGTACGGACAGGGATAATTCACCCCTCCACTTT. This gives the protein CASTDRDNSPLHF.